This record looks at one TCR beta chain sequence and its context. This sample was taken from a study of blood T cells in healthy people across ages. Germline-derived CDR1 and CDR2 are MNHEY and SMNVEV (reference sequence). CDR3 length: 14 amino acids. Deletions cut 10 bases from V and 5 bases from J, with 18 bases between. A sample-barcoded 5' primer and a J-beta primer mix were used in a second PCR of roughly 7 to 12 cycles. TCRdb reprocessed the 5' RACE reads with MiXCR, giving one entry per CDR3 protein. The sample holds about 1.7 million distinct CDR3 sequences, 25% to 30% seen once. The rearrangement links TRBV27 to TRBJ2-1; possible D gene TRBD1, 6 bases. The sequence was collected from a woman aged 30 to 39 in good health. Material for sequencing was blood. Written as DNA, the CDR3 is TGTGCCACTAGGACAGAACCCGGGAACAATGAGCAGTTCTTC. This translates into CATRTEPGNNEQFF.